This T cell receptor beta chain is from a study of blood T cell repertoires in COVID-19 (dated by TCRdb to the early 2020s). Background on the whole study: Collaborator samples came from the United States, Italy and Spain and covered acute and convalescent phases of COVID-19. The prospective study material was composed of cDNA or gDNA derived from T cells, B-cell-depleted T cells, or PBMCs. Deeply sampled blood TCRbeta repertoires from subjects exposed to, actively infected with, or recovered from COVID-19 were included in the dataset. The repertoires were released in a freely available public database meant as a resource for research on the immune response to SARS-CoV-2. Samples came from the ongoing ImmuneRACE study (first 160 participants) plus 1,254 subjects from 6 global collaborators. The sample metadata nearly always contained a de-identified subject ID, COVID-19 status, age in years and sex. Where HLA class I and class II types were available, the types were taken from metadata supplied by the sample provider, not from assay-based typing.

The CDR3 contains 15 residues, cysteine and phenylalanine counted. The read is trimmed to its CDR3 DNA, 45 bases read in frame from base 1. CDR1 SGHNT and CDR2 YENEEA were looked up in the germline V gene. V is cut back by 3 bases and J by 5 bases, with 9 bases in the junction unmatched. TCRbeta CDR3 regions were amplified from genomic DNA using the immunoSEQ Assay, a bias-controlled multiplex PCR. In the original analysis: The number of nucleated cells in each sample was estimated from the amplification of reference gene primers within the assay. To quantify the absolute abundance of each unique TCRbeta CDR3 rearrangement, sequence reads were collapsed and filtered. For each sample, productive Simpson clonality was calculated as the square root of Simpson's diversity index over productive rearrangements. This immuneACCESS table, as held by TCRdb, lists in-frame sequences with V and J called but not all clones. Of the missing ones, under half trace to an unresolved V gene in checked studies; the others have no known cause. V and J calls and clone size are as listed in that table; D and trimming were resolved from the DNA. Counted in this sample were about 300,000 clones; approximately 88% of them appeared once. Approximately 1.6% of the sample rests with the top ten.

A word on this clone: It has no known antigen specificity. Per-nucleotide qualities are absent, and no much larger clonotype sits a single base away.

One collaborating source in Seattle enrolled patients while the patients were actively infected and followed the patients over time throughout the course of disease. Collaborating institutions collected whole blood in K2EDTA tubes following their own protocols. For TCRbeta analysis, collaborators shipped samples as frozen whole blood, isolated PBMCs, or DNA extracted from either of those sample types. The study at large found these results: The amount of clinical and demographic metadata varied by source and participant and was provided uncurated.

The sample consisted of peripheral blood. This chain is built from TRBV11-3 and TRBJ2-7, with 8 bases matching TRBD2. This TCR was sampled from a woman in her 30s with COVID-19, enrolled during active disease. In nucleotides, the sequence is TGTGCCAGCAGCTTTAGAGACGGGGGGGTAGACGAGCAGTACTTC. Protein translation: CASSFRDGGVDEQYF.